Below, 21 T cell receptor beta chains from the same sample are listed, as sequenced in a study of identifying expanded T cells in peripheral blood. Here immunoSEQ multiplex PCR was the method, and the copy in TCRdb shows in-frame clones only, minus some. Counted here are 65,000 to 95,000 clones, 84% occurring once; the ten biggest clones make up 20%. What was sequenced was blood. Source of these receptors: a person aged 18 to 70 in good health.

The CDR3 here is CASSQELGGNQPQHF. CDR3 DNA: TGCGCCAGCAGCCAAGAACTCGGGGGCAATCAGCCCCAGCATTTT. V usage is TRBV4-3 and J usage is TRBJ1-5; D uncertain. The germline V gene has CDR1 LGHNA and CDR2 YSLEER. V lost 0 bases to trimming and J lost 2 bases, with 8 bases between them. This CDR3 has 15 amino acids.

The V call is TRBV15, the J call TRBJ2-7; D call uncertain. CDR3 size: 10 residues. The V gene lost 7 bases and the J gene lost 9 bases, with 10 bases spanning the gap. Germline V gene data show CDR1 as LNHNV and CDR2 as YYDKDF (reference sequence). As DNA, the CDR3 is TGTGCCACCACCCAACCCGGGCAGTACTTC. Residues: CATTQPGQYF. The variable domain in full, with the rest retrieved from reference TRBV15 and TRBJ2-7, is DAMVIQNPRYQVTQFGKPVTLSCSQTLNHNVMYWYQQKSSQAPKLLFHYYDKDFNNEADTPDNFQSRRPNTSFCFLDIRSPGLGDTAMYLCATTQPGQYFGPGTRLTVT.

The chain joins TRBV7-9 to TRBJ2-2, with 7 nucleotides matching TRBD1. The CDR3 extends over 15 amino acids. Germline V gives CDR1 SEHNR, CDR2 FQNEAQ (reference sequence). After removal of 1 base from V and 4 bases from J, the junction contained 3 bases not matched to a gene. The CDR3 region is CASSLGSGGTGELFF. In DNA, the CDR3 is TGTGCCAGCAGCTTAGGGTCAGGGGGCACCGGGGAGCTGTTTTTT.

The V call is TRBV11-1, the J call TRBJ2-7, with 10 positions matching TRBD1. The CDR3 runs 16 residues. Trimming cost V 5 bases and J 2 bases; bases outside gene matches: 9. CDR1 is SGHAT, CDR2 FQDESV, per germline (reference sequence). CDR3 loop: CASSNVDRGHPYEQYF. As DNA, the CDR3 is TGTGCCAGCAGCAACGTAGACAGGGGGCACCCCTACGAGCAGTACTTC.

This sequence joins TRBV11-1 and TRBJ2-1, with D tentatively TRBD1 (6 bases). The CDR3 has 15 residues. Germline-derived CDR1 and CDR2 are SGHAT and FQDESV (reference sequence). Trimming cost V 5 bases and J 0 bases, with 11 bases left between them. The CDR3 region has the DNA TGTGCCAGCAGCCCCGGACAGAGCTCCTACAATGAGCAGTTCTTC. It translates to CASSPGQSSYNEQFF.

The chain is built from TRBV5-4 and TRBJ2-3, with D maybe TRBD1 (6 bases). Trimming took 5 bases from V and 3 from J, leaving 19 bases between them. This CDR3 region has 16 residues. Germline V gene lookup returns CDR1 SGHNT and CDR2 YYREEE (reference sequence). The CDR3 is CASSLTRGGSTDTQYF. In nucleotides, the CDR3 is TGTGCCAGCAGTTTAACCAGGGGCGGTTCAACAGATACGCAGTATTTT.

The rearrangement joins TRBV15 to TRBJ2-2; 7 bases fit TRBD1. Germline CDR1 is LNHNV and CDR2 is YYDKDF (reference sequence). The CDR3 runs to 16 residues. The V and J ends lost 0 bases and 5 bases, in that order; junction bases with no gene match: 6. The DNA for the CDR3 is TGTGCCACCAGCAGAGAGCCCACAGGGGTGACCGGGGAGCTGTTTTTT. This encodes CATSREPTGVTGELFF.

The gene calls are TRBV6-1 and TRBJ1-5; D call uncertain. The CDR3 covers 12 residues. V was pared by 2 bases and J by 7 bases, with 6 bases between. From germline, CDR1 is MNHNS and CDR2 SASEGT. CDR3: CASSESPQPQHF. For the CDR3, the DNA is TGTGCCAGCAGTGAATCCCCCCAGCCCCAGCATTTT.

The chain combines TRBV5-1 with TRBJ2-7; D perhaps matches TRBD1 (6 bases). CDR3 length equals 14 residues. Trimming left V 0 bases short and J 5 bases short, with 12 bases between. Germline CDR1 and CDR2: SGHRS and YFSETQ. CDR3 amino acids: CASSLGGGFNEQYF. In nucleotides, the CDR3 is TGCGCCAGCAGCTTGGGAGGGGGTTTCAACGAGCAGTACTTC. The full variable domain, completed using reference TRBV5-1 and TRBJ2-7, is KAGVTQTPRYLIKTRGQQVTLSCSPISGHRSVSWYQQTPGQGLQFLFEYFSETQRNKGNFPGRFSGRQFSNSRSEMNVSTLELGDSALYLCASSLGGGFNEQYFGPGTRLTVT.

V gene TRBV4-1 combines with J gene TRBJ2-7; 10 positions match TRBD1. This CDR3 comprises 16 residues. V lost 1 base, J lost 0 bases, and 3 bases stayed unmatched. Germline loops: CDR1 MGHRA, CDR2 YSYEKL. As DNA, the CDR3 is TGCGCCAGCAGCCAAGGAGGGACAGGGGCCTCCTACGAGCAGTACTTC. Protein: CASSQGGTGASYEQYF.

The chain couples TRBV7-3 to TRBJ2-7; the D gene is possibly TRBD2 (6 bases). The CDR3 totals 15 residues. V was clipped by 3 bases and J by 3 bases, with 15 bases between them. Germline V CDR1 and CDR2: SGHTA, FQGTGA. The CDR3: CASSFRGGVVYEQYF. DNA for the CDR3: TGTGCCAGCAGCTTCCGCGGAGGGGTTGTCTACGAGCAGTACTTC.

The rearrangement joins TRBV18 to TRBJ1-2; D uncertain. Germline CDR1 reads KGHSH; CDR2 reads LQKENI. V was trimmed by 1 base and J by 7 bases, leaving 10 bases between them. CDR3 length equals 13 residues. Here the CDR3 DNA reads TGTGCCAGCTCACCACTCGGGGAAAGTGGCTACACCTTC. Amino acids: CASSPLGESGYTF. Filled out from reference TRBV18 and TRBJ1-2, the complete variable domain reads NAGVMQNPRHLVRRRGQEARLRCSPMKGHSHVYWYRQLPEEGLKFMVYLQKENIIDESGMPKERFSAEFPKEGPSILRIQQVVRGDSAAYFCASSPLGESGYTFGSGTRLTVV.

The chain joins TRBV28 to TRBJ2-3; no definite D call. Trimming took off 7 bases at V and 0 bases at J, with 20 bases between the two ends. The V gene's germline CDR1 is MDHEN and CDR2 SYDVKM. This CDR3 comprises 17 residues. The CDR3 bases are TGTGCCAGCAAGGCGGCAGGTGATACTGCTAGCACAGATACGCAGTATTTT. Amino acid sequence: CASKAAGDTASTDTQYF.

The chain couples TRBV18 to TRBJ1-1, with D perhaps TRBD1 (5 bases). The germline CDR1 and CDR2 sequences are KGHSH and LQKENI. The ends were cut back, 3 bases at V and 1 base at J, with 15 bases in the middle. The CDR3 totals 16 residues. The CDR3 nucleotides read TGTGCCAGCTCACCTCAGGTGTGGGGGAGGAACACTGAAGCTTTCTTT. It translates to CASSPQVWGRNTEAFF.

The V and J genes are TRBV7-8 and TRBJ2-7; D unresolved. There are 16 residues in the CDR3. Trimming removed 0 bases at V and 6 bases at J, with 18 bases between. Per the germline V gene, CDR1 is SGHVS and CDR2 is FQNEAQ. For the CDR3, the DNA is TGTGCCAGCAGCTTAGCGCTTGCAGGAGCTGTCGCCGAGCAGTACTTC. Amino acids: CASSLALAGAVAEQYF.

Here the CDR3 reads CSVERGAAEAFF. The CDR3 DNA reads TGCAGCGTTGAACGGGGCGCCGCTGAAGCTTTCTTT. The rearrangement links TRBV29-1 to TRBJ1-1, with D possibly being TRBD1 (5 bases). The germline V and J ends were trimmed by 2 bases and 6 bases, with 10 bases remaining between them. CDR1 and CDR2 (germline): SQVTM, ANQGSEA. The CDR3 length is 12 residues.

The rearrangement joins TRBV4-3 to TRBJ2-7; D is possibly TRBD2 (6 bases). The ends were cut back, 1 base at V and 1 base at J, with 26 bases in the middle. The CDR3 has 20 residues. The germline CDR1 and CDR2 sequences are LGHNA and YSLEER. The CDR3 loop is CASSQVLVLASAPVSYEQYF. The CDR3 nucleotides are TGCGCCAGCAGCCAAGTCCTCGTACTAGCTTCAGCCCCTGTGTCCTACGAGCAGTACTTC.

The V call is TRBV30, the J call TRBJ2-1, with D perhaps matching TRBD1 (6 bases). CDR1 and CDR2 (germline): GTSNPN, SVGIG (reference sequence). The CDR3 is 13 residues long. The V gene lost 4 bases and the J gene lost 4 bases, with 11 bases spanning the gap. In DNA form, the CDR3 reads TGTGCCTGGACTCCCGGGACATACAATGAGCAGTTCTTC. It specifies CAWTPGTYNEQFF.

This rearrangement joins TRBV5-1 to TRBJ2-7; perhaps TRBD1 as D (7 bases). This CDR3 has 14 residues. With 5 bases removed from V and 0 bases from J, the gap between germline ends came to 12 bases. Per germline, CDR1 SGHRS and CDR2 YFSETQ. The CDR3 loop reads CASRRDSVSYEQYF. CDR3 in DNA: TGCGCCAGCAGGCGGGACAGCGTCTCCTACGAGCAGTACTTC.

The chain employs TRBV5-1 and TRBJ2-7, with D perhaps matching TRBD1 or TRBD2 (5 bases each). Germline V CDR1 and CDR2: SGHRS, YFSETQ. The CDR3 totals 14 residues. Between the trimmed V and J ends, which lost 0 bases and 0 bases, there was a span of 7 bases. The CDR3 here is CASSLGGGSYEQYF. As DNA, the CDR3 is TGCGCCAGCAGCTTGGGTGGGGGCTCCTACGAGCAGTACTTC.

This chain uses TRBV19 with TRBJ2-7; D might be TRBD1 (5 bases). V lost 7 bases to trimming and J lost 2 bases, with 15 bases between them. This CDR3 has 14 residues. Germline-derived CDR1 and CDR2 are LNHDA and SQIVND (reference sequence). DNA of the CDR3: TGTGCCAGTACCTTAGGGGCAGGGACCTACGAGCAGTACTTC. It encodes CASTLGAGTYEQYF.